Below, 16 T cell receptor beta chains from the same sample are listed, as sequenced in a study of PD-1 blockade in classical Hodgkin lymphoma. Every patient had relapsed following autologous stem cell transplantation, and cohorts differed in brentuximab vedotin exposure. This table comes from immunoSEQ multiplex PCR, and its TCRdb copy is limited to in-frame clones, with some not included. The sample has 50,000 to 75,000 clones; approximately 88% are singletons. Sequencing used peripheral blood mononuclear cells (PBMCs), obtained at baseline. The receptors were sampled from a human donor with classical Hodgkin lymphoma.

This clone was detected only a few times. The gene calls are TRBV7-9 and TRBJ2-5; maybe TRBD2 (5 bases). The CDR3 runs to 14 residues. Germline CDR1 is SEHNR and CDR2 is FQNEAQ (reference sequence). The V and J ends lost 5 bases and 5 bases respectively, with 15 bases between them. The CDR3 nucleotides read TGTGCCAGCAGCCGGGGAATGGGCGAGGAGACCCAGTACTTC. This gives the protein CASSRGMGEETQYF.

The V and J genes are TRBV11-2 and TRBJ1-6, with 11 nucleotides matching TRBD1. Trimming took 5 bases from V and 9 from J; bases not matched to a gene: 6. Germline V gives CDR1 SGHAT, CDR2 FQNNGV. The CDR3 length is 15 residues. As DNA, the CDR3 is TGTGCCAGCAGCCTCACCGGGACAGGGGGTTCACCCCTCCACTTT. Translating it yields CASSLTGTGGSPLHF.

The V call is TRBV7-6, the J call TRBJ2-3; no reliable D call. The V end lost 3 bases, the J end lost 3 bases, and 4 bases lay between the germline ends. Germline loops: CDR1 SGHVS, CDR2 FNYEAQ. The CDR3 loop spans 12 amino acids. The CDR3: CASSLITDTQYF. CDR3 DNA: TGTGCCAGCAGCTTGATAACAGATACGCAGTATTTT.

This rearrangement joins TRBV23-1 to TRBJ1-3; a weak D match, TRBD1 (5 bases). TRBV23-1 is identified as an open reading frame with a role that is uncertain. CDR3 length: 18 residues. Trimming shortened V by 2 bases and J by 7 bases, and 24 bases separated the two germline ends. CDR3 region: CASSQPESPPKGRNTIYF. CDR3 nucleotides: TGCGCCAGCAGTCAACCGGAAAGTCCCCCGAAGGGGAGGAACACCATATATTTT.

This clone turned up a few times. The genes are TRBV18 and TRBJ1-5, with 11 bases identical to TRBD1. The CDR3 length is 15 residues. CDR1 and CDR2 from the germline V gene are KGHSH and LQKENI. V gave up 5 bases and J gave up 4 bases; unmatched junction bases: 4. The chain's CDR3 is CASSIGTGGNQPQHF. In DNA form, the CDR3 reads TGTGCCAGCTCAATTGGGACAGGGGGTAATCAGCCCCAGCATTTT.

The gene calls are TRBV7-3 and TRBJ2-7, with 7 bases matching TRBD2. V lost 3 bases and J lost 3; bases outside the gene matches: 5. The CDR3 has 14 residues. The germline V gene encodes CDR1 SGHTA and CDR2 FQGTGA. In nucleotides, the CDR3 is TGTGCCAGCAGCTTGGCGGGGGAGAGCTACGAGCAGTACTTC. It specifies CASSLAGESYEQYF.

V gene TRBV14 combines with J gene TRBJ2-2; 7 positions match TRBD1. CDR3 size: 20 residues. CDR1 SGHDN and CDR2 FVKESK come from the germline V gene. V lost 4 bases and J lost 2; bases outside the gene matches: 19. This chain's CDR3 is CASSLSRGRILDGNTGELFF. The CDR3 DNA reads TGTGCCAGCAGCCTTTCTAGGGGGCGAATTTTGGACGGTAACACCGGGGAGCTGTTTTTT. Full variable domain (rest looked up from reference TRBV14 and TRBJ2-2): EAGVTQFPSHSVIEKGQTVTLRCDPISGHDNLYWYRRVMGKEIKFLLHFVKESKQDESGMPNNRFLAERTGGTYSTLKVQPAELEDSGVYFCASSLSRGRILDGNTGELFFGEGSRLTVL.

The count of this clone is one. This chain connects TRBV11-2 to TRBJ1-5; D unclear. V was cut by 1 base and J by 7 bases, with 8 bases left in between. The CDR3 covers 13 residues. Germline values: CDR1 SGHAT, CDR2 FQNNGV. CDR3 sequence (DNA): TGTGCCAGCAGCTTAGGGCCGGGACAGCCCCAGCATTTT. Its translation is CASSLGPGQPQHF.

The J gene is TRBJ2-3, the V gene TRBV29-1; 12 nucleotides align to TRBD2. The CDR3 is 17 amino acids. CDR1 and CDR2 (germline): SQVTM, ANQGSEA. V dropped 3 bases and J dropped 6; count of bases not matched to a gene: 13. The chain's CDR3 is CSVDSRTLAGGSDTQYF. CDR3 nucleotides: TGCAGCGTTGACAGCCGAACCCTAGCGGGGGGGTCGGATACGCAGTATTTT.

The V call is TRBV6-1, the J call TRBJ1-3, with no clear D. This CDR3 has 15 amino acids. The germline V and J ends were trimmed by 6 bases and 1 base, with 13 bases remaining between them. Per germline, CDR1 MNHNS and CDR2 SASEGT. CDR3: CASRRQSLSGNTIYF. In DNA form, the CDR3 reads TGTGCCAGCAGACGGCAAAGCCTTTCTGGAAACACCATATATTTT.

This chain uses TRBV4-2 with TRBJ2-1; D call uncertain. The V gene lost 1 base and the J gene lost 8 bases, with 9 bases spanning the gap. The CDR3 covers 13 residues. CDR1 and CDR2 (germline): LGHNA, YNFKEQ. The CDR3 nucleotides read TGTGCCAGCAGCCAAGCAGGCGGCGATGAGCAGTTCTTC. Protein sequence: CASSQAGGDEQFF.

In nucleotides, the CDR3 is TGTGCCAGCAGCTTGGGGGGGGCGGCCTTCGTCCAGCCCCAGCATTTT. Protein: CASSLGGAAFVQPQHF. V usage is TRBV7-8 and J usage is TRBJ1-5, with TRBD1 as a possible D gene (6 bases). This CDR3 is built from 16 residues. The germline CDR1 and CDR2 sequences are SGHVS and FQNEAQ. The germline V and J ends were trimmed by 3 bases and 7 bases, with 19 bases remaining between them.

The V call is TRBV25-1, the J call TRBJ2-3; D uncertain. From germline, CDR1 is MGHDK and CDR2 SYGVNS. V lost 3 bases, J lost 2 bases, and 12 bases lay in between. This CDR3 is 15 amino acids long. The CDR3 nucleotides are TGTGCCAGCAGTGACTCTGACACCTACACAGATACGCAGTATTTT. Its protein is CASSDSDTYTDTQYF.

The genes are TRBV30 and TRBJ1-2, with D possibly TRBD1 on 5 matching bases. V was trimmed by 5 bases and J by 4 bases, leaving 11 bases between them. The CDR3 length is 12 residues. The V gene's germline CDR1 is GTSNPN and CDR2 SVGIG (reference sequence). The CDR3 DNA follows: TGTGCCTGGGGGGGAATGAGCTATGGCTACACCTTC. Its protein product is CAWGGMSYGYTF.

V gene TRBV6-5 combines with J gene TRBJ2-7; a weak D match, TRBD1 (7 bases). With 2 bases removed from V and 2 bases from J, the gap between germline ends came to 10 bases. The germline CDR1 and CDR2 sequences are MNHEY and SVGAGI. The CDR3 length is 14 residues. Here the CDR3 DNA reads TGTGCCAGCAGTTACGGGGGGACAGCCTACGAGCAGTACTTC. Encoded protein: CASSYGGTAYEQYF.

V usage is TRBV7-7 and J usage is TRBJ2-1; 11 positions agree with TRBD2. The CDR3 runs 15 residues. The V and J ends lost 5 bases and 5 bases, in that order; junction bases with no gene match: 5. Per the germline V gene, CDR1 is SSHAT and CDR2 is FNYEAQ (reference sequence). The CDR3 sequence is CASSRGTSGNNEQFF. In DNA, the CDR3 is TGTGCCAGCAGCAGGGGGACTAGCGGAAACAATGAGCAGTTCTTC.